The rows below give T cell receptor beta chains drawn from one sample of a study of T cells in Graves' hyperthyroidism and ophthalmopathy. TCRdb used MiXCR to reprocess the multiplex PCR reads, holding one entry per CDR3 protein. The sample contains more than 350,000 distinct CDR3 sequences, about 17% of which appear only once. Material: blood. All receptors derive from a woman aged 30 to 39 with Graves' hyperthyroidism that later progressed to Graves' ophthalmopathy. Each CDR3 is given with its conserved first and last residue. The order of the fields is V gene, J gene, clone size, D gene, CDR3 protein, CDR3 DNA. D genes are given only for firm matches. Not all rows give a size; the values are once, few, many and, for expanded clones, a class.

TRBV28,TRBJ2-5,many,NA,CASSSGSQQETQYF,TGTGCCAGCAGTTCGGGGTCCCAACAAGAGACCCAGTACTTC
TRBV6-1,TRBJ1-5,many,TRBD1,CASSGVDRGYSNQPQHF,TGTGCCAGCAGTGGTGTAGACAGGGGTTATAGCAATCAGCCCCAGCATTTT
TRBV28,TRBJ1-6,many,NA,CASSLWLGQGANSPLHF,TGTGCCAGCAGTTTGTGGCTGGGCCAGGGCGCTAATTCACCCCTCCACTTT
TRBV5-1,TRBJ2-2,many,NA,CASSLVSGNTGELFF,TGCGCCAGCAGCTTGGTGTCAGGAAACACCGGGGAGCTGTTTTTT
TRBV28,TRBJ1-5,many,NA,CASRNSDGHLYQPQHF,TGTGCCAGCCGCAACTCGGACGGACATTTATATCAGCCCCAGCATTTT
TRBV19,TRBJ2-5,many,TRBD2,CASSIDREGKETQYF,TGTGCCAGTAGTATAGATCGGGAGGGGAAAGAGACCCAGTACTTC
TRBV28,TRBJ2-2,many,TRBD1,CASRRQGSTGELFF,TGTGCCAGCAGACGACAGGGAAGCACCGGGGAGCTGTTTTTT
TRBV5-1,TRBJ2-3,NA,NA,CAIREHTDPVRTDTQYF,TGCGCCATCAGAGAGCATACCGACCCCGTTCGTACAGATACGCAGTATTTT
TRBV9,TRBJ1-1,many,NA,CASSVVGEINTEAFF,TGTGCCAGCAGCGTAGTCGGGGAAATAAACACTGAAGCTTTCTTT
TRBV18,TRBJ1-1,many,NA,CASSPAGYTEAFF,TGTGCCAGCTCACCCGCAGGGTACACTGAAGCTTTCTTT
TRBV5-1,TRBJ2-6,many,TRBD1,CASSLGGLGANVLTF,TGCGCCAGCAGCTTAGGGGGCCTTGGGGCCAACGTCCTGACTTTC
TRBV10-2,TRBJ2-5,few,NA,CASSELTGYQETQYF,TGCGCCAGCAGTGAATTAACAGGGTACCAAGAGACCCAGTACTTC
TRBV7-2,TRBJ2-7,many,NA,CASSLDLSSYEQYF,TGTGCCAGCAGCTTGGATTTGAGCTCCTACGAGCAGTACTTC
TRBV6-1,TRBJ2-5,many,TRBD2,CASSRIGLAGGPIETQYF,TGTGCCAGCTCACGTATCGGACTAGCGGGAGGGCCTATAGAGACCCAGTACTTC
TRBV28,TRBJ2-5,many,NA,CASSRTDQQETQYF,TGTGCCAGCAGTAGGACGGACCAACAAGAGACCCAGTACTTC
TRBV20-1,TRBJ2-7,many,TRBD1,CSALDRVRTRGEQYF,TGCAGTGCCTTGGACAGGGTGCGGACGCGGGGCGAGCAGTACTTC
TRBV7-8,TRBJ2-3,NA,TRBD2,CASSPLAGGLIDTQYF,TGTGCCAGCAGCCCCCTAGCGGGAGGGCTCATAGATACGCAGTATTTT
TRBV2,TRBJ1-2,few,TRBD1,CASSDLGQARYGYTF,TGTGCCAGCAGTGATTTGGGACAGGCCCGCTATGGCTACACCTTC
TRBV5-1,TRBJ2-7,NA,NA,CASSLNHEQYF,TGCGCCAGCAGCTTGAATCACGAGCAGTACTTC
TRBV5-1,TRBJ2-7,many,TRBD1,CASSSSGTGGPYEQYF,TGCGCCAGCAGCTCCTCCGGGACAGGGGGCCCCTACGAGCAGTACTTC
TRBV12-3/TRBV12-4,TRBJ1-2,few,NA,CASTREWFGYGYTF,TGTGCCAGCACCCGGGAGTGGTTTGGGTATGGCTACACCTTC
TRBV2,TRBJ1-2,few,NA,CASRTVYGYTF,TGTGCCAGCAGGACGGTATATGGCTACACCTTC
TRBV29-1,TRBJ2-1,NA,NA,CSVEEVKDSYNEQFF,TGCAGCGTTGAAGAAGTAAAGGACTCCTACAATGAGCAGTTCTTC
TRBV28,TRBJ1-1,many,NA,CASSYLASGRTEAFF,TGTGCCAGCAGCTACCTCGCCTCAGGAAGGACTGAAGCTTTCTTT
TRBV6-2/TRBV6-3,TRBJ2-7,few,TRBD2,CASSFQRGYEQYF,TGTGCCAGCAGTTTCCAGCGGGGGTACGAGCAGTACTTC
TRBV5-1,TRBJ1-6,few,NA,CASSLAEETTIIQPLHF,TGCGCCAGCAGCTTGGCGGAAGAAACTACGATAATTCAACCCCTCCACTTT
TRBV5-1,TRBJ2-5,many,NA,CASSFTGANQETQYF,TGCGCCAGCAGCTTCACCGGGGCTAACCAAGAGACCCAGTACTTC
TRBV30,TRBJ1-5,NA,NA,CAWSVLIGSGQPQHF,TGTGCCTGGAGTGTACTAATTGGGAGTGGACAGCCCCAGCATTTT
TRBV12-3/TRBV12-4,TRBJ1-2,NA,NA,CASVGEINGYTF,TGTGCCAGTGTAGGGGAGATCAATGGCTACACCTTC
TRBV7-9,TRBJ2-7,many,NA,CASSWEGQPSYEQYF,TGTGCCAGCAGCTGGGAGGGACAGCCTTCCTACGAGCAGTACTTC
TRBV2,TRBJ1-1,many,NA,CAKTGTVGTEAFF,TGTGCCAAAACCGGGACCGTAGGGACTGAAGCTTTCTTT